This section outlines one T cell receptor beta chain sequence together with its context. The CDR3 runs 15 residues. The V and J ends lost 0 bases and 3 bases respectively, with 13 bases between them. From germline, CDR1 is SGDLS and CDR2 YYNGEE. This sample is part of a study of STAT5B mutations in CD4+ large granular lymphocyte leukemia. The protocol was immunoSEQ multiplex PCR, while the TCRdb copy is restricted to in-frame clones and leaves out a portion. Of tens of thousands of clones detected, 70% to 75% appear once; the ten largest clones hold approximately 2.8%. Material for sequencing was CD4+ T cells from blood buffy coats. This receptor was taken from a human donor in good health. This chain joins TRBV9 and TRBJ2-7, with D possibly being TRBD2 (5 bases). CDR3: CASSVGGQDYYEQYF. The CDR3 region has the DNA TGTGCCAGCAGCGTAGGCGGGCAGGATTACTACGAGCAGTACTTC. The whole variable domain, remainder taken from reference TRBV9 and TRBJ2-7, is DSGVTQTPKHLITATGQRVTLRCSPRSGDLSVYWYQQSLDQGLQFLIQYYNGEERAKGNILERFSAQQFPDLHSELNLSSLELGDSALYFCASSVGGQDYYEQYFGPGTRLTVT.